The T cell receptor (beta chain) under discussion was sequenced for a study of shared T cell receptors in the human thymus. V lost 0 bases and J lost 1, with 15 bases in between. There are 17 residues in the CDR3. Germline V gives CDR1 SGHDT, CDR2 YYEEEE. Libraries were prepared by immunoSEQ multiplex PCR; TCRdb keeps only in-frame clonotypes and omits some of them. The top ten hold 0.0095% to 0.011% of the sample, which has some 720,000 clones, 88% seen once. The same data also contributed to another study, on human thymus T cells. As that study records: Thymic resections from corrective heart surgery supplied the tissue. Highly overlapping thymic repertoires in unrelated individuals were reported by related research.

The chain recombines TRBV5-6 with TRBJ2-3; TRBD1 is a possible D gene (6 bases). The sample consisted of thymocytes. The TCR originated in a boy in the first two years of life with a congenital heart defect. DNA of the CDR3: TGTGCCAGCAGCTTGGCAAGCCAGGGGAATGGCACAGATACGCAGTATTTT. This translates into CASSLASQGNGTDTQYF.